This is a list of T cell receptor beta chains from one sample in a study of cytomegalovirus exposure and HLA in healthy donors. Method: immunoSEQ multiplex PCR; TCRdb's copy keeps in-frame clones and lacks some. The sample gives some 180,000 clones, 77% of which show up once; about 4% is in the top ten. The sequenced sample was PBMCs. The receptors shown here come from a woman in her sixties in good health and CMV-seropositive. Both conserved end residues are part of each CDR3. A D gene is named only where the DNA matches it firmly. Not every row has a clone size; where given, it reads once, few, many or a size class.

>-|TRBJ1-1|-|TRBV7-8
TGTGCCAGCAGGGATCGAAGGGGGAGGAACACTGAAGCTTTCTTT
CASRDRRGRNTEAFF
>-|TRBJ2-7|-|TRBV27
TGTGCCAGCAGTTTGACCGGGTATTCCTACGAGCAGTACTTC
CASSLTGYSYEQYF
>-|TRBJ1-2|-|TRBV14
TGTGCCAGCAGCCAAGCGGGGGGCTACACCTTC
CASSQAGGYTF
>-|TRBJ1-4|-|TRBV7-8
TGTGCCAGCAGCTTAGCCGGAGGGAGGGCTAATGAAAAACTGTTTTTT
CASSLAGGRANEKLFF
>few|TRBJ2-3|-|TRBV27
TGTGCCAGCAGTCTAACGGGGGGCACAGATACGCAGTATTTT
CASSLTGGTDTQYF
>-|TRBJ2-5|TRBD2|TRBV7-9
TGTGCCAGCAGCCAAGACCTCCTAGCGGGGACCCAGTACTTC
CASSQDLLAGTQYF
>-|TRBJ2-7|-|TRBV7-2
TGTGCCAGCAGCTCCGGACTAGAGCAGTACTTC
CASSSGLEQYF
>-|TRBJ2-1|-|TRBV19
TGTGCCAGTAGTATAGAGCGACTAAGTGGAGAGCAGTTCTTC
CASSIERLSGEQFF
>-|TRBJ1-2|TRBD1|TRBV28
TGTGCCAGCAGCTTCTCCAAGGGGACAGGGGACGACTATGGCTACACCTTC
CASSFSKGTGDDYGYTF
>-|TRBJ1-5|-|TRBV19
TGTGCCAGTAGTATCCCGCAGGGAGGAAATCAGCCCCAGCATTTT
CASSIPQGGNQPQHF
>-|TRBJ1-5|TRBD1|TRBV2
TGTGCCAGCAGGGACGACAGGGTGTATCAGCCCCAGCATTTT
CASRDDRVYQPQHF
>-|TRBJ2-7|TRBD2|TRBV6-1
TGTGCCAGCGGGAGGGTCGACGAGCAGTACTTC
CASGRVDEQYF
>-|TRBJ2-1|-|TRBV5-1
TGCGCCAGCAGCTTGGTTAGCTATGAGCAGTTCTTC
CASSLVSYEQFF
>once|TRBJ2-7|TRBD1|TRBV18
TGTGCCAGCTCAGTCGGACAGGGAAATCCCTACGAGCAGTACTTC
CASSVGQGNPYEQYF
>-|TRBJ2-7|-|TRBV7-2
TGTGCCAGCAGCCGCGACAAGAGCTCCTACGAGCAGTACTTC
CASSRDKSSYEQYF
>-|TRBJ1-1|TRBD1|TRBV13
TGTGCCAGCAGCTTTGGACAGGGGGCCGGTGAAGCTTTCTTT
CASSFGQGAGEAFF
>-|TRBJ2-5|-|TRBV19
TGTGCCAGTCGACAGCATAGAGATGAAGAGACCCAGTACTTC
CASRQHRDEETQYF
>-|TRBJ2-3|-|TRBV29-1
TGCAGCGTTGATGGTAGCGGAGGGGGCACAGATACGCAGTATTTT
CSVDGSGGGTDTQYF
>-|TRBJ2-5|TRBD2|TRBV7-9
TGTGCCAGCAGCTTAGGACTACGGGGGGGGACCCAGTACTTC
CASSLGLRGGTQYF
>-|TRBJ1-1|-|TRBV30
TGTGCCTGGAGTGTACTCGGGGAGGGTACTGAAGCTTTCTTT
CAWSVLGEGTEAFF
>-|TRBJ2-7|-|TRBV27
TGTGCCAGCAGTTTCGAATCCTACGAGCAGTACTTC
CASSFESYEQYF
>-|TRBJ2-3|TRBD1|TRBV5-4
TGTGCCAGCAGCCTGACAGGGGGGTCAGATACGCAGTATTTT
CASSLTGGSDTQYF
>-|TRBJ1-2|-|TRBV9
TGTGCCAGCAGCGTAGGTCATAGGGGAAAGTCTGGCTACACCTTC
CASSVGHRGKSGYTF
>few|TRBJ2-7|TRBD1|TRBV4-1
TGCGCCAGCAGTCGGGACAGATTTGGTGTGTACGAGCAGTACTTC
CASSRDRFGVYEQYF